This paragraph reports one T cell receptor beta chain. Its antigen is still unknown. The CDR3 sequence is 14 residues long. CDR1 and CDR2 (germline): DFQATT, SNEGSKA (reference sequence). The data originate from a study of T cell clusters in autoimmune cytopenias. The overall study: The median distinct TRB clonotype count was 2,000 to 3,000 per sample, from a median 51,575 reads.

Study-wide results and caveats: Comparing secondary cytopenia with chronic lymphocytic leukemia showed no cluster-lack signature, apparently masked by lymphoma repertoire.

Multiplex touch-down PCR amplified TRB using TRB-A and TRB-B pools in one tube. Each CDR3 protein gets one entry in TCRdb, which reprocessed the multiplex PCR reads and gives no DNA. The sample holds roughly 8,100 distinct CDR3 sequences. TRB was amplified from roughly 250 ng of peripheral blood genomic DNA per sample. V and J are TRBV20-1 and TRBJ2-7; checking the TCRdb D call of TRBD2 is not possible without DNA. The sequence was obtained from a human donor with an autoimmune cytopenia or autoimmune hepatitis (not recorded which). Sequenced sample: peripheral blood. CDR3 loop: CSARRVVTSYEQYF.